The 2 T cell receptor beta chains below come from one sample, sequenced in a study of T-cell memory formation after mild COVID-19 (dated by TCRdb to 2020 to 2022). Library method: 5' RACE. Sequencing instrument: Illumina NovaSeq 6000. Using fastp at Q25 and MiXCR, TCRdb reprocessed the public reads and kept productive beta chains. Entries are consolidated by CDR3 protein sequence, retaining the most common genes and DNA. For this sample the table gives approximately 50,000 distinct CDR3 sequences, of which 9.3% were detected only once. Together, the top ten hold 12% of the sample. The sequenced sample consisted of PBMCs or a T cell subset sorted from them (not recorded which). The receptors were sampled from an adult woman who had mild COVID-19 (a few samples of this study predate the infection). The sample titles of this study are shuffled in the database, so cell type and time point are left out; the donor was told from shared clones.

This clonotype was counted at least ten times. The chain employs TRBV20-1 and TRBJ2-5; 11 bases line up with TRBD2. This CDR3 comprises 17 residues. Germline-derived CDR1 and CDR2 are DFQATT and SNEGSKA (reference sequence). Trimming took 3 bases from V and 5 from J; bases not matched to a gene: 14. CDR3 nucleotide sequence: TGCAGTGCTAGCCCCCTAGCGGGAGGTAATCGGCGGGAGACCCAGTACTTC. Its translation: CSASPLAGGNRRETQYF.

A few counts support this clonotype. The V gene is TRBV24-1, the J gene TRBJ2-1; D might be TRBD1 or TRBD2, each matching 6 bases. CDR1 and CDR2 (germline): KGHDR, SFDVKD. V was trimmed by 5 bases and J by 8 bases, leaving 15 bases between them. The CDR3 extends over 14 amino acids. This CDR3 reads CATSGHREVDEQFF. CDR3 DNA: TGTGCCACCAGTGGGCACAGGGAGGTCGATGAGCAGTTCTTC.